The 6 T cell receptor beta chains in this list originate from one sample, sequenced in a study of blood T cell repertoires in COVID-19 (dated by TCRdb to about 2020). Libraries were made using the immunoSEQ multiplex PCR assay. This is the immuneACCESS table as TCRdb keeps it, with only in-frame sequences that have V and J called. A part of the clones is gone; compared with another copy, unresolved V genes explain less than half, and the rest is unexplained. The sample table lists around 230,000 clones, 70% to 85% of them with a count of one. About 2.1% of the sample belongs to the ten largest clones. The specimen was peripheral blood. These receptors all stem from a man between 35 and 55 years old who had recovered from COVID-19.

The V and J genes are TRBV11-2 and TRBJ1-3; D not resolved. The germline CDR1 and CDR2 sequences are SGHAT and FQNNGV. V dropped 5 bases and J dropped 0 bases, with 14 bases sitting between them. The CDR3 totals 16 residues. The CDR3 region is CASSPRLISSGNTIYF. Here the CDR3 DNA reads TGTGCCAGCAGCCCCCGCCTCATCAGCTCTGGAAACACCATATATTTT.

CDR3 loop: CSVHPPSGIMTDTQYF. The CDR3 DNA reads TGCAGCGTCCACCCACCCAGCGGGATAATGACAGATACGCAGTATTTT. V usage is TRBV29-1 and J usage is TRBJ2-3, with 7 bases fitting TRBD2. This CDR3 comprises 16 residues. The ends lost 6 bases at V and 3 bases at J; junction bases unmatched: 15. Germline CDR1 is SQVTM and CDR2 is ANQGSEA.

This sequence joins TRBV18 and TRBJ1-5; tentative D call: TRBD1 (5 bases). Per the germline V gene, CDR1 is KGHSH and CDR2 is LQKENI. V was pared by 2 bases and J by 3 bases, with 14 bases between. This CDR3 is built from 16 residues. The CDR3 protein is CASSPYVDSTNQPQHF. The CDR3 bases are TGTGCCAGCTCACCATACGTAGACAGCACCAATCAGCCCCAGCATTTT.

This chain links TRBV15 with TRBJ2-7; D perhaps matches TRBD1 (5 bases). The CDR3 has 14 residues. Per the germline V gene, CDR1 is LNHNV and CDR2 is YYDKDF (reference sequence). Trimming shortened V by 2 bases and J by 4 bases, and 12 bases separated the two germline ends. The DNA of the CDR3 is TGTGCCACCAGCAGACAGGGTTCTTCATACGAGCAGTACTTC. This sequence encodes CATSRQGSSYEQYF.

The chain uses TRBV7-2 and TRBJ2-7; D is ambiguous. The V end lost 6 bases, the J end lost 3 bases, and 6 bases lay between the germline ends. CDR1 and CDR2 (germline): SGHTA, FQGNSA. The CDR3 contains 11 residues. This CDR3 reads CASRQYYEQYF. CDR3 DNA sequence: TGTGCCAGCAGGCAGTACTACGAGCAGTACTTC.

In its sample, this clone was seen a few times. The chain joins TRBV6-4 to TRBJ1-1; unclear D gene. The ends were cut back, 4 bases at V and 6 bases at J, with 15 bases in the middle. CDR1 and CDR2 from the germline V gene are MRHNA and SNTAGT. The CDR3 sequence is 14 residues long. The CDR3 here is CASSGEWARSEAFF. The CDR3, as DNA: TGTGCCAGCAGTGGCGAGTGGGCCCGGTCTGAAGCTTTCTTT.